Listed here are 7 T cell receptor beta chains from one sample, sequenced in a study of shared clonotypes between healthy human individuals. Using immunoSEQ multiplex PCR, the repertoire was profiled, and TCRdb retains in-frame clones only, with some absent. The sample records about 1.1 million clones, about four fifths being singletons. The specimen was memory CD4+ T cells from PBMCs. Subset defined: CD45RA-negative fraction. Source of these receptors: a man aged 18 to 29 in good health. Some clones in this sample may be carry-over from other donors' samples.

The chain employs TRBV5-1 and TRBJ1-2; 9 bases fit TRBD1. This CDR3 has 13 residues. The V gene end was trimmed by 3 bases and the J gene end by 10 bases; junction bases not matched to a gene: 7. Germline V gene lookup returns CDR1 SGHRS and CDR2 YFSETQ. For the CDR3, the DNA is TGCGCCAGCAGCTGGACAGGGGATCCCCACTACACCTTC. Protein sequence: CASSWTGDPHYTF.

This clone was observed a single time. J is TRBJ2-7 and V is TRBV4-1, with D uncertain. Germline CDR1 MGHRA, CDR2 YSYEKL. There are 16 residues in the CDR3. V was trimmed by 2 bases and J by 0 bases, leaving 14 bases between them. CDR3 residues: CASSQSLGTSSYEQYF. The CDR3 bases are TGCGCCAGCAGCCAATCCCTGGGCACCTCCTCCTACGAGCAGTACTTC.

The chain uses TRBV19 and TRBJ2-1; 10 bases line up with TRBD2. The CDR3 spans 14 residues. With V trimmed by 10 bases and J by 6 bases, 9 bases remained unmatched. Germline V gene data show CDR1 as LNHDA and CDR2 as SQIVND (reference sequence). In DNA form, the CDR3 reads TGTGCCATTGCGCCCGGGACTAGCGTCAATGAGCAGTTCTTC. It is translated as CAIAPGTSVNEQFF.

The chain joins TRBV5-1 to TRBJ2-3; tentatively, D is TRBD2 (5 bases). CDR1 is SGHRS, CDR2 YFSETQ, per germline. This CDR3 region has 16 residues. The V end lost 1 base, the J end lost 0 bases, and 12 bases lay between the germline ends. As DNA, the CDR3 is TGCGCCAGCAGCTTGTCGAGGGCAACTAGCACAGATACGCAGTATTTT. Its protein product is CASSLSRATSTDTQYF. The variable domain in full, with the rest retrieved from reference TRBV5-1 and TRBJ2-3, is KAGVTQTPRYLIKTRGQQVTLSCSPISGHRSVSWYQQTPGQGLQFLFEYFSETQRNKGNFPGRFSGRQFSNSRSEMNVSTLELGDSALYLCASSLSRATSTDTQYFGPGTRLTVL.

CDR3 DNA: TGCGCCAGCACCCCGACAGGGGTGGTTACAGATACGCAGTATTTT. Protein: CASTPTGVVTDTQYF. The V gene is TRBV5-1, the J gene TRBJ2-3; 8 nucleotides match TRBD1. V gave up 6 bases and J gave up 3 bases; unmatched junction bases: 9. Germline loops: CDR1 SGHRS, CDR2 YFSETQ. The CDR3 sequence is 15 residues long.

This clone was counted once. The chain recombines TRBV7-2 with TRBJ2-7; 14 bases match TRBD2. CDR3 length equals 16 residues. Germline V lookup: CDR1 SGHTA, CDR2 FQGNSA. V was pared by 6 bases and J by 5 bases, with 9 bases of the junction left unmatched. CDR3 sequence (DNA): TGTGCCAGCAGGAGTGGGACTAGCGGGAGACTCCACGAGCAGTACTTC. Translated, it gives CASRSGTSGRLHEQYF.

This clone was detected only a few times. For the CDR3, the DNA is TGTGCCAGCAGCGTCGACACCGGCGGGGACGAGCAGTACTTC. It translates to CASSVDTGGDEQYF. This chain links TRBV9 with TRBJ2-7; a possible D gene is TRBD2 (6 bases). V lost 2 bases, J lost 5 bases, and 14 bases lay in between. The CDR3 length is 14 residues. Germline V gene sequence: CDR1 SGDLS, CDR2 YYNGEE.